This T cell receptor beta chain was captured by sequencing in a study of blood T cell repertoires in COVID-19. Across the whole study: COVID-19 samples from acute and convalescent phases originated in the United States, Italy and Spain. T cells, B-cell-depleted T cells, or PBMCs supplied cDNA or gDNA.

Authors' analysis steps: From reference gene primer amplification, estimates of nucleated cell counts were derived. Method: immunoSEQ multiplex PCR; TCRdb's copy keeps in-frame clones and lacks some. From that table come the V and J calls and clone size; the DNA was used to work out D and trimming. This table holds 170,000 or so clones, around 80% found once. This CDR3 has 17 amino acids. The ends lost 6 bases at V and 2 bases at J; junction bases unmatched: 15. Per the germline V gene, CDR1 is MGHDK and CDR2 is SYGVNS. Source material: peripheral blood. The chain joins TRBV25-1 to TRBJ1-2; 7 bases are shared with TRBD1. The sequence was collected from a man between 65 and 85 years old with active or convalescent COVID-19. CDR3: CASRDEGAPRRNYGYTF. The DNA of the CDR3 is TGTGCCAGCAGGGATGAGGGGGCACCCCGTCGGAACTATGGCTACACCTTC.